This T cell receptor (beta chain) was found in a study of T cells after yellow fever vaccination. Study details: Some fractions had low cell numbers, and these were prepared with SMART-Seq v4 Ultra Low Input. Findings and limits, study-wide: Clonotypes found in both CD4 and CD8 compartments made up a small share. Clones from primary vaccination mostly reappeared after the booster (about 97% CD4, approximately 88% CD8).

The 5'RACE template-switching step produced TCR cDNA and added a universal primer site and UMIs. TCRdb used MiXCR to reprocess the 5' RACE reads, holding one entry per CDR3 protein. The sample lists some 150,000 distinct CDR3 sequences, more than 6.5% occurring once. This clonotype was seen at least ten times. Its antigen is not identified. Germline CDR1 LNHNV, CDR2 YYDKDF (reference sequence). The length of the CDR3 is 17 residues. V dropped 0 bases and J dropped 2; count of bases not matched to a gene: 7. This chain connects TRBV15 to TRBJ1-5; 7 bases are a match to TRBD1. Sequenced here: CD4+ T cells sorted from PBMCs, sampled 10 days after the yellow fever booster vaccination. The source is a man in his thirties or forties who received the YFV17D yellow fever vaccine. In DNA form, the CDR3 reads TGTGCCACCAGCAGAGAACACAGGGGCAGGGGCAATCAGCCCCAGCATTTT. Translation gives CATSREHRGRGNQPQHF.